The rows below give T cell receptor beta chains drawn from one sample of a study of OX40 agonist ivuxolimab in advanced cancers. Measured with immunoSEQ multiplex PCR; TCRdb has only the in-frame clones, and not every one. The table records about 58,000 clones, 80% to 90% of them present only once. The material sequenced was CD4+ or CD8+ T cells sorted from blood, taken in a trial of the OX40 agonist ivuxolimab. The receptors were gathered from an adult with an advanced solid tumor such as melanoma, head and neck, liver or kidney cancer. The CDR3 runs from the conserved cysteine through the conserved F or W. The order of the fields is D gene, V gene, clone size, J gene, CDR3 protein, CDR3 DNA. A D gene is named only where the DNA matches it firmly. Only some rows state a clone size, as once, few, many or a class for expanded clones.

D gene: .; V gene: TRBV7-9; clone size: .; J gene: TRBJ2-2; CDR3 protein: CASSSTGELFF; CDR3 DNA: TGTGCCAGCAGCTCGACCGGGGAGCTGTTTTTT
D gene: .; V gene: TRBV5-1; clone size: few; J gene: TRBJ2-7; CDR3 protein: CASSFEFSYEQYF; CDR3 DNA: TGCGCCAGCAGCTTTGAGTTCTCCTACGAGCAGTACTTC
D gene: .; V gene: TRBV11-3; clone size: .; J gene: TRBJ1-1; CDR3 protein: CASSLGGSETEAFF; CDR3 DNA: TGTGCCAGCAGCTTAGGGGGGTCGGAAACTGAAGCTTTCTTT
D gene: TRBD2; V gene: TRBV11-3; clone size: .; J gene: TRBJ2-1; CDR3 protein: CASSLGFSRDYYHEQFF; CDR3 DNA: TGTGCCAGCAGCTTAGGGTTCAGTCGGGACTATTACCATGAGCAGTTCTTC
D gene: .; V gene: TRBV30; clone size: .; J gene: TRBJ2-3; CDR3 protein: CAWTGASRDTQYF; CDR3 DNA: TGTGCCTGGACCGGGGCTAGCAGAGATACGCAGTATTTT
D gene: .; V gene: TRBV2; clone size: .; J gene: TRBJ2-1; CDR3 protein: CASSEDDREQFF; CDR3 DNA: TGTGCCAGCAGTGAAGACGATAGGGAGCAGTTCTTC
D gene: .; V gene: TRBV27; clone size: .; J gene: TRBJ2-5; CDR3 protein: CASSLLGVGQETQYF; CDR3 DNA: TGTGCCAGCAGTTTATTGGGGGTCGGCCAAGAGACCCAGTACTTC
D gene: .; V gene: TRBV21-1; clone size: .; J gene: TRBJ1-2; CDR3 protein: CASSMTGTYGYTF; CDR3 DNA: TGTGCCAGCAGCATGACAGGGACTTATGGCTACACCTTC
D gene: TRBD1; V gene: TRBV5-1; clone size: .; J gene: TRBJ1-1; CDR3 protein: CASSTGAEAFF; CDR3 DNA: TGCGCCAGCAGTACAGGGGCTGAGGCTTTCTTT
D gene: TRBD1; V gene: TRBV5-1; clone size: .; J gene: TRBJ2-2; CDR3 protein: CASSVGRQGTGELFF; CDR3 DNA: TGCGCCAGCAGCGTGGGTCGACAGGGGACCGGGGAGCTGTTTTTT
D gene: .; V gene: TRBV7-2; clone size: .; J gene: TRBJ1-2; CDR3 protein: CASSLAPGSSYTF; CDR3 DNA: TGTGCCAGCAGCTTAGCGCCGGGGAGCTCTTACACCTTC
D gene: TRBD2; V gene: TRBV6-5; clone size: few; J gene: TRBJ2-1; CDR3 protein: CASSYSSGSYNEQFF; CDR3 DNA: TGTGCCAGCAGTTACTCTAGCGGGAGCTACAATGAGCAGTTCTTC
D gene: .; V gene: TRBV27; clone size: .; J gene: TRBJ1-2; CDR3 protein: CASSFSLGSSYGYTF; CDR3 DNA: TGTGCCAGCAGTTTTTCTCTGGGGTCGAGCTATGGCTACACCTTC
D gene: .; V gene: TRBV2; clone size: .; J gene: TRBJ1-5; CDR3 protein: CASSEQGTSQPQHF; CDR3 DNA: TGTGCCAGCAGTGAACAGGGGACAAGTCAGCCCCAGCATTTT
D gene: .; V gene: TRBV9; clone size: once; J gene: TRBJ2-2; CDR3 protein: CASSVVSETGELFF; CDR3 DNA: TGTGCCAGCAGCGTAGTATCGGAGACCGGGGAGCTGTTTTTT
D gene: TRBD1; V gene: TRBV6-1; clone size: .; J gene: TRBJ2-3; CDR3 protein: CASSRIGTGAQYF; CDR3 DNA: TGTGCCAGCAGCCGGATCGGGACAGGGGCGCAGTATTTT
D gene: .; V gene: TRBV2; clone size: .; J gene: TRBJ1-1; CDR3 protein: CASTPQGFTEAFF; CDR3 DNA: TGTGCCAGCACCCCACAGGGTTTCACTGAAGCTTTCTTT
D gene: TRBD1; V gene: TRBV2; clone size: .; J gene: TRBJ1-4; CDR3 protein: CATSGQRSEKLFF; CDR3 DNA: TGTGCCACCTCGGGACAGAGGTCTGAAAAACTGTTTTTT
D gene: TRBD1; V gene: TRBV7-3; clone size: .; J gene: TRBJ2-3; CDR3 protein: CASSKTGAGDTQYF; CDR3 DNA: TGTGCCAGCAGCAAGACAGGGGCCGGAGATACGCAGTATTTT
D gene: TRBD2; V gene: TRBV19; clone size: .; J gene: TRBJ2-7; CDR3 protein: CATRRRGDHSYEQYF; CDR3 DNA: TGTGCCACTCGACGACGGGGGGACCACTCCTACGAGCAGTACTTC
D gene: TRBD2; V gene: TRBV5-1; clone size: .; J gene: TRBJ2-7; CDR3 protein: CASSLGASGRSEQYF; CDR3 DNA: TGCGCCAGCAGCTTGGGGGCTAGCGGGAGGTCGGAGCAGTACTTC
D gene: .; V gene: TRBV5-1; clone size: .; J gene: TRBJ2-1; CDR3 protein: CASSSSGPSSYNEQFF; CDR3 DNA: TGCGCCAGCAGTTCGAGCGGGCCCAGCTCCTACAATGAGCAGTTCTTC
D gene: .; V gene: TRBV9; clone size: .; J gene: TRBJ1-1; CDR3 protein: CASSVAASGATEAFF; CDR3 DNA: TGTGCCAGCAGCGTAGCAGCCTCAGGGGCTACTGAAGCTTTCTTT
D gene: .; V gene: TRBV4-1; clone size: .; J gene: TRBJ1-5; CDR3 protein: CASSQGQVVNQPQHF; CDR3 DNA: TGCGCCAGCAGCCAAGGGCAGGTCGTTAATCAGCCCCAGCATTTT
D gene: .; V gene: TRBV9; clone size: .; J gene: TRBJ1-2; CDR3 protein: CASSVETGYGYTF; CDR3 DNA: TGTGCCAGCAGCGTAGAGACAGGCTATGGCTACACCTTC
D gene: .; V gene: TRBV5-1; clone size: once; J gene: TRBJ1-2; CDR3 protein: CASREQQGNYGYTF; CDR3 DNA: TGCGCCAGCAGAGAACAACAGGGCAACTATGGCTACACCTTC
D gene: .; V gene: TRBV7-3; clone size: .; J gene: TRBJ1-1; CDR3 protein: CASSLIPVNMNTEAFF; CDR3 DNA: TGTGCCAGCAGCTTAATCCCTGTCAACATGAACACTGAAGCTTTCTTT
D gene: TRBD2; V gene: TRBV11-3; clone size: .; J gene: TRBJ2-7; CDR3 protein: CASSHGASGSPEQYF; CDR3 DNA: TGTGCCAGCAGCCACGGGGCTAGCGGGAGTCCTGAGCAGTACTTC
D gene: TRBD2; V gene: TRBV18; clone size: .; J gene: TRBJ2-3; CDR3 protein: CASSSNPGLGGTDTQYF; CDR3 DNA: TGTGCCAGCTCATCAAATCCGGGACTAGGGGGCACAGATACGCAGTATTTT
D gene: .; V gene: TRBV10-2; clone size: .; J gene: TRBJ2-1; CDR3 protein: CATSGPYNEQFF; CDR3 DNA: TGCGCCACCTCCGGGCCCTACAATGAGCAGTTCTTC
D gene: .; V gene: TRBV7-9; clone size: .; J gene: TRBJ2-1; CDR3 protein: CASSLVYNEQFF; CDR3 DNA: TGTGCCAGCAGCTTAGTCTACAATGAGCAGTTCTTC
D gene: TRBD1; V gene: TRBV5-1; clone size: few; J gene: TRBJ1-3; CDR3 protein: CASSRGQGRTGNTIYF; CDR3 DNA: TGCGCCAGCAGCAGAGGACAGGGGAGGACTGGAAACACCATATATTTT
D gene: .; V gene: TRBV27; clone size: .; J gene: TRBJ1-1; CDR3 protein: CASLGDTEAFF; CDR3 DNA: TGTGCCAGCTTAGGGGATACTGAAGCTTTCTTT
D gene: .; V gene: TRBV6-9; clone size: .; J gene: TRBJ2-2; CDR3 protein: CASSYRGTGELFF; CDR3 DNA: TGTGCCAGCAGTTACCGAGGCACCGGGGAGCTGTTTTTT
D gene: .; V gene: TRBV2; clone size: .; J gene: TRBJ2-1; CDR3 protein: CASRSSSYNEQFF; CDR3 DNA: TGTGCCAGCCGCAGTAGCTCCTACAATGAGCAGTTCTTC
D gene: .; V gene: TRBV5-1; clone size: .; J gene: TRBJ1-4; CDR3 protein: CASSGEGHNEKLFF; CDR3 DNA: TGCGCCAGCAGCGGAGAGGGCCATAATGAAAAACTGTTTTTT
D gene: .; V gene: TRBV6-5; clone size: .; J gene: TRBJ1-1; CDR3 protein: CASSPSQAEAFF; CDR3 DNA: TGTGCCAGCAGTCCCAGCCAGGCTGAAGCTTTCTTT